The text below deals with one TCR beta chain. Its antigen is as yet unknown. These data originate in a study of PD-1 blockade in classical Hodgkin lymphoma. Turning to the study itself: Intravenous delivery of nivolumab at 3 mg/kg to patients occurred every 2 weeks.

Using immunoSEQ multiplex PCR, the repertoire was profiled, and TCRdb retains in-frame clones only, with some absent. The sample shows about 16,000 clones, around four fifths of them seen only once. Patients all relapsed after autologous stem cell transplantation, and there was variation in brentuximab vedotin exposure. Using magnetic negative selection, the CD4+ T cells were separated out of thawed PBMCs. Study-level results: Unlike CD8+ TCR diversity, which did not rise significantly by C4D1, CD4+ TCR diversity did.

The CDR3 consists of 15 residues. Germline assignment: CDR1 SGHVS and CDR2 FQNEAQ. The junction had 6 bases not matched to a gene; V was cut back by 1 base and J by 6 bases. The rearrangement links TRBV7-8 to TRBJ1-5; 7 nucleotides agree with TRBD1. The sequencing here drew on CD4+ T cells from blood, taken at baseline. The clonotype comes from a human donor with classical Hodgkin lymphoma. The CDR3 DNA reads as TGTGCCAGCAGCTTAGGACAGGGTTTGGGTCAGCCCCAGCATTTT. Translating gives CASSLGQGLGQPQHF.